This is a list of T cell receptor beta chains from one sample in a study of CD8 T cells in ankylosing spondylitis. In TCRdb, the 5' RACE reads were re-called with MiXCR into one record per CDR3 protein. The sample includes under 120,000 distinct CDR3 sequences, 24% of them seen just once. Sequencing used synovial fluid, either unsorted or a sorted T cell fraction (not recorded which). The receptors shown here come from a male donor with ankylosing spondylitis. The CDR3 runs from the conserved cysteine through the conserved F or W. Fields, in order: CDR3 DNA, CDR3 protein, V gene, J gene, D gene, clone size. A D gene is named only where the DNA matches it firmly. Part of the rows lack a size; the others show once, few, many or a class for expanded clones.

CDR3 DNA: TGTGCCAGCAGCGCGACAGGGACGAACACCGGGGAGCTGTTTTTT
CDR3 protein: CASSATGTNTGELFF
V gene: TRBV7-2
J gene: TRBJ2-2
D gene: TRBD1
clone size: .

CDR3 DNA: TGCGCCAGCAGCCCGACAGGGGGAGAAACTGAAGCTTTCTTT
CDR3 protein: CASSPTGGETEAFF
V gene: TRBV5-1
J gene: TRBJ1-1
D gene: TRBD1
clone size: once

CDR3 DNA: TGTGCCACCAGTGATTTGCTAGCAGCGAACACCGGGGAGCTGTTTTTT
CDR3 protein: CATSDLLAANTGELFF
V gene: TRBV24-1
J gene: TRBJ2-2
D gene: .
clone size: many

CDR3 DNA: TGTGCCACCAGCAGAGATTATGGCGGAATTAGTACGCTGCCATACGAGCAGTACTTC
CDR3 protein: CATSRDYGGISTLPYEQYF
V gene: TRBV15
J gene: TRBJ2-7
D gene: .
clone size: few

CDR3 DNA: TGTGCCAGTCAGGGGACCTACAATGAGCAGTTCTTC
CDR3 protein: CASQGTYNEQFF
V gene: TRBV28
J gene: TRBJ2-1
D gene: .
clone size: .

CDR3 DNA: TGTGCCAGCAGCCCTACACTAAAGGGCGGGAGGTGGTTCTTC
CDR3 protein: CASSPTLKGGRWFF
V gene: TRBV3-1
J gene: TRBJ2-1
D gene: TRBD2
clone size: few

CDR3 DNA: TGTGCCAGCAGTTTTTTCGCGGGAGGGCTGAACGAGCAGTACTTC
CDR3 protein: CASSFFAGGLNEQYF
V gene: TRBV6-5
J gene: TRBJ2-7
D gene: TRBD2
clone size: few

CDR3 DNA: TGTGCCAGCAGCGCACCGCCGGGGACTAGCGCGTTCGACGAGCAGTACTTC
CDR3 protein: CASSAPPGTSAFDEQYF
V gene: TRBV11-2
J gene: TRBJ2-7
D gene: TRBD2
clone size: many

CDR3 DNA: TGTGCCAGCAGTTCTGATAAGGGACTAGCGGGAAATCGGAATGAGCAGTTCTTC
CDR3 protein: CASSSDKGLAGNRNEQFF
V gene: TRBV27
J gene: TRBJ2-1
D gene: TRBD2
clone size: many

CDR3 DNA: TGCGCCAGCAACGACATCGAGTATTTCAATGAGCAGTTCTTC
CDR3 protein: CASNDIEYFNEQFF
V gene: TRBV5-1
J gene: TRBJ2-1
D gene: .
clone size: few

CDR3 DNA: TGTGCCAGCAGTCTCCGGACAGGGCGCAATCAGCCCCAGCATTTT
CDR3 protein: CASSLRTGRNQPQHF
V gene: TRBV27
J gene: TRBJ1-5
D gene: TRBD1
clone size: .

CDR3 DNA: TGTGCCAGCAGTGATAGAAATCAGCCCCAGCATTTT
CDR3 protein: CASSDRNQPQHF
V gene: TRBV6-1
J gene: TRBJ1-5
D gene: .
clone size: many

CDR3 DNA: TGCAGTGCTCGCCTCGGTGGAGATACGCAGTATTTT
CDR3 protein: CSARLGGDTQYF
V gene: TRBV20-1
J gene: TRBJ2-3
D gene: .
clone size: .

CDR3 DNA: TGCAGTGCTAGAGGACTAGCGGGAGAAAGCACAGATACGCAGTATTTT
CDR3 protein: CSARGLAGESTDTQYF
V gene: TRBV20-1
J gene: TRBJ2-3
D gene: TRBD2
clone size: .

CDR3 DNA: TGTGCCAGCAGTTTTCTTACCTCCTACAATGAGCAGTTCTTC
CDR3 protein: CASSFLTSYNEQFF
V gene: TRBV12-3/TRBV12-4
J gene: TRBJ2-1
D gene: .
clone size: .

CDR3 DNA: TGTGCCAGCAGCCCGCGCCTCGGAACAGTCCAAGAGACCCAGTACTTC
CDR3 protein: CASSPRLGTVQETQYF
V gene: TRBV7-9
J gene: TRBJ2-5
D gene: .
clone size: once

CDR3 DNA: TGCAGTGCTAGAAGGTCCCGCGGCACTGAAGCTTTCTTT
CDR3 protein: CSARRSRGTEAFF
V gene: TRBV20-1
J gene: TRBJ1-1
D gene: .
clone size: few

CDR3 DNA: TGCAGTGCCAAGGGACTAGCGGGAGTTGATGAGCAGTTCTTC
CDR3 protein: CSAKGLAGVDEQFF
V gene: TRBV20-1
J gene: TRBJ2-1
D gene: TRBD2
clone size: few

CDR3 DNA: TGTGCCAGCAGCGGGGGAATTGGAGGACTAGCGGGAGGAGAGACCCAGTACTTC
CDR3 protein: CASSGGIGGLAGGETQYF
V gene: TRBV11-2
J gene: TRBJ2-5
D gene: TRBD2
clone size: many

CDR3 DNA: .
CDR3 protein: CASSLRRTGSCFF
V gene: TRBV21-1
J gene: TRBJ2-2
D gene: .
clone size: .

CDR3 DNA: TGTGCCAGCAGCCCCTTCACAGGGCCGTTTGAAGCTTTCTTT
CDR3 protein: CASSPFTGPFEAFF
V gene: TRBV7-9
J gene: TRBJ1-1
D gene: .
clone size: .

CDR3 DNA: TGCGCCAGCAGCTTGGGCCATAGCAATCAGCCCCAGCATTTT
CDR3 protein: CASSLGHSNQPQHF
V gene: TRBV5-1
J gene: TRBJ1-5
D gene: .
clone size: many

CDR3 DNA: TGCAGCGTTGTAAGGGTAGCGGCACAAGAGACCCAGTACTTC
CDR3 protein: CSVVRVAAQETQYF
V gene: TRBV29-1
J gene: TRBJ2-5
D gene: .
clone size: many

CDR3 DNA: TGCGCCAGCAGCCTTAGCGGGAGAGTAGAAGAGCAGTACTTC
CDR3 protein: CASSLSGRVEEQYF
V gene: TRBV5-1
J gene: TRBJ2-7
D gene: TRBD2
clone size: few

CDR3 DNA: TGTGCCTGGAGTGTTAGGCAGCGGCTTTATGGGGGCTACACCTTC
CDR3 protein: CAWSVRQRLYGGYTF
V gene: TRBV30
J gene: TRBJ1-2
D gene: .
clone size: .

CDR3 DNA: TGCAGCGTTGAAGATTGGGGAGATACGCAGTATTTT
CDR3 protein: CSVEDWGDTQYF
V gene: TRBV29-1
J gene: TRBJ2-3
D gene: .
clone size: .

CDR3 DNA: TGTGCCAGCAGCTTCCTAGCGGGAGGGGGCTTAGGGGGCAATGAGCAGTTCTTC
CDR3 protein: CASSFLAGGGLGGNEQFF
V gene: TRBV11-2
J gene: TRBJ2-1
D gene: TRBD2
clone size: many

CDR3 DNA: TGTGCCAGCAGTTACTCGTTTTTTGGGGAGTCTGGCTACACCTTC
CDR3 protein: CASSYSFFGESGYTF
V gene: TRBV6-5
J gene: TRBJ1-2
D gene: .
clone size: .

CDR3 DNA: TGTGCCACCCGGGACCCGTACAATGAGCAGTTCTTC
CDR3 protein: CATRDPYNEQFF
V gene: TRBV24-1
J gene: TRBJ2-1
D gene: .
clone size: many

CDR3 DNA: TGTGCCAGCAGCCAAGCGACTAGCGCCAAGCAAGAGACCCAGTACTTC
CDR3 protein: CASSQATSAKQETQYF
V gene: TRBV3-1
J gene: TRBJ2-5
D gene: TRBD2
clone size: many

CDR3 DNA: TGTGCCAGCAGCCCAGGGTCCTATAATTCACCCCTCCACTTT
CDR3 protein: CASSPGSYNSPLHF
V gene: TRBV7-2
J gene: TRBJ1-6
D gene: .
clone size: many

CDR3 DNA: TGCAGTGCTAACTCCCAGGGGGCGCACGATCAGCCCCAGCATTTT
CDR3 protein: CSANSQGAHDQPQHF
V gene: TRBV20-1
J gene: TRBJ1-5
D gene: TRBD1
clone size: .

CDR3 DNA: TGTGCCTCCTCAGCCCCACATGAAGCTTTCTTT
CDR3 protein: CASSAPHEAFF
V gene: TRBV18
J gene: TRBJ1-1
D gene: .
clone size: many

CDR3 DNA: TGTGCCAGCAGCGTAGTTGCGGGACAAGAGACCCAGTACTTC
CDR3 protein: CASSVVAGQETQYF
V gene: TRBV9
J gene: TRBJ2-5
D gene: .
clone size: .

CDR3 DNA: TGTGCCAGCAGCTCTACAGGCGGCCACGAGCAGTACTTC
CDR3 protein: CASSSTGGHEQYF
V gene: TRBV7-9
J gene: TRBJ2-7
D gene: .
clone size: few

CDR3 DNA: TGTGCCAGCAGCTCGACTAGCGGCCAAGGGGAGCTGTTTTTT
CDR3 protein: CASSSTSGQGELFF
V gene: TRBV11-2
J gene: TRBJ2-2
D gene: TRBD2
clone size: many

CDR3 DNA: TGTGCCAGCATTCGGGTGGCCGGAAACACCATATATTTT
CDR3 protein: CASIRVAGNTIYF
V gene: TRBV2
J gene: TRBJ1-3
D gene: .
clone size: .

CDR3 DNA: TGTGCCAGCAGCTTAGTAGCGGTCCAAGAGACCCAGTACTTC
CDR3 protein: CASSLVAVQETQYF
V gene: TRBV7-2
J gene: TRBJ2-5
D gene: .
clone size: few

CDR3 DNA: TGTGCCAGCAGCGTATGGGGCGTGAACACTGAAGCTTTCTTT
CDR3 protein: CASSVWGVNTEAFF
V gene: TRBV9
J gene: TRBJ1-1
D gene: .
clone size: .

CDR3 DNA: TGTGCCAGCACCCGAGACCGACTGACTGAAGCTTTCTTT
CDR3 protein: CASTRDRLTEAFF
V gene: TRBV6-1
J gene: TRBJ1-1
D gene: .
clone size: .

CDR3 DNA: TGCAGCGTTGAAGTCGCCGACAGGGGGCCAGAGACCCAGTACTTC
CDR3 protein: CSVEVADRGPETQYF
V gene: TRBV29-1
J gene: TRBJ2-5
D gene: TRBD1
clone size: few

CDR3 DNA: TGCGCCAGCAGCTTGGATCTCGGCACAGATACGCAGTATTTT
CDR3 protein: CASSLDLGTDTQYF
V gene: TRBV5-1
J gene: TRBJ2-3
D gene: .
clone size: .

CDR3 DNA: TGCAGTGCTAGCCGGGGGACCGCGGGCAATCAGCCCCAGCATTTT
CDR3 protein: CSASRGTAGNQPQHF
V gene: TRBV20-1
J gene: TRBJ1-5
D gene: .
clone size: .

CDR3 DNA: TGCGCCAGCAGCCCTCTGGTCGGGGCGGTGTACAATGAGCAGTTCTTC
CDR3 protein: CASSPLVGAVYNEQFF
V gene: TRBV4-1
J gene: TRBJ2-1
D gene: .
clone size: few

CDR3 DNA: TGTGCCACCAGTGTTTACGGGACTATCCAGGATGAGCAGTTCTTC
CDR3 protein: CATSVYGTIQDEQFF
V gene: TRBV24-1
J gene: TRBJ2-1
D gene: TRBD2
clone size: .

CDR3 DNA: TGCAGCGGCCGGGACAGTCGCTACGAGCAGTACTTC
CDR3 protein: CSGRDSRYEQYF
V gene: TRBV29-1
J gene: TRBJ2-7
D gene: TRBD1
clone size: few

CDR3 DNA: TGTGCCAGCACGACAGATCGGCAAGATGAGCAGTTCTTC
CDR3 protein: CASTTDRQDEQFF
V gene: TRBV11-3
J gene: TRBJ2-1
D gene: .
clone size: .

CDR3 DNA: TGCAGTGCTAGAGGACAGGGAAGATTCACTGAAGCTTTCTTT
CDR3 protein: CSARGQGRFTEAFF
V gene: TRBV20-1
J gene: TRBJ1-1
D gene: TRBD1
clone size: .

CDR3 DNA: TGCAGTGCACCCGGGTTAGCGGGAGTGACAGATACGCAGTATTTT
CDR3 protein: CSAPGLAGVTDTQYF
V gene: TRBV20-1
J gene: TRBJ2-3
D gene: TRBD2
clone size: few

CDR3 DNA: TGCGCCAGCAGCCAAGAGGGGAGACTAGCGGGAGACACCGGGGAGCTGTTTTTT
CDR3 protein: CASSQEGRLAGDTGELFF
V gene: TRBV4-1
J gene: TRBJ2-2
D gene: TRBD2
clone size: few